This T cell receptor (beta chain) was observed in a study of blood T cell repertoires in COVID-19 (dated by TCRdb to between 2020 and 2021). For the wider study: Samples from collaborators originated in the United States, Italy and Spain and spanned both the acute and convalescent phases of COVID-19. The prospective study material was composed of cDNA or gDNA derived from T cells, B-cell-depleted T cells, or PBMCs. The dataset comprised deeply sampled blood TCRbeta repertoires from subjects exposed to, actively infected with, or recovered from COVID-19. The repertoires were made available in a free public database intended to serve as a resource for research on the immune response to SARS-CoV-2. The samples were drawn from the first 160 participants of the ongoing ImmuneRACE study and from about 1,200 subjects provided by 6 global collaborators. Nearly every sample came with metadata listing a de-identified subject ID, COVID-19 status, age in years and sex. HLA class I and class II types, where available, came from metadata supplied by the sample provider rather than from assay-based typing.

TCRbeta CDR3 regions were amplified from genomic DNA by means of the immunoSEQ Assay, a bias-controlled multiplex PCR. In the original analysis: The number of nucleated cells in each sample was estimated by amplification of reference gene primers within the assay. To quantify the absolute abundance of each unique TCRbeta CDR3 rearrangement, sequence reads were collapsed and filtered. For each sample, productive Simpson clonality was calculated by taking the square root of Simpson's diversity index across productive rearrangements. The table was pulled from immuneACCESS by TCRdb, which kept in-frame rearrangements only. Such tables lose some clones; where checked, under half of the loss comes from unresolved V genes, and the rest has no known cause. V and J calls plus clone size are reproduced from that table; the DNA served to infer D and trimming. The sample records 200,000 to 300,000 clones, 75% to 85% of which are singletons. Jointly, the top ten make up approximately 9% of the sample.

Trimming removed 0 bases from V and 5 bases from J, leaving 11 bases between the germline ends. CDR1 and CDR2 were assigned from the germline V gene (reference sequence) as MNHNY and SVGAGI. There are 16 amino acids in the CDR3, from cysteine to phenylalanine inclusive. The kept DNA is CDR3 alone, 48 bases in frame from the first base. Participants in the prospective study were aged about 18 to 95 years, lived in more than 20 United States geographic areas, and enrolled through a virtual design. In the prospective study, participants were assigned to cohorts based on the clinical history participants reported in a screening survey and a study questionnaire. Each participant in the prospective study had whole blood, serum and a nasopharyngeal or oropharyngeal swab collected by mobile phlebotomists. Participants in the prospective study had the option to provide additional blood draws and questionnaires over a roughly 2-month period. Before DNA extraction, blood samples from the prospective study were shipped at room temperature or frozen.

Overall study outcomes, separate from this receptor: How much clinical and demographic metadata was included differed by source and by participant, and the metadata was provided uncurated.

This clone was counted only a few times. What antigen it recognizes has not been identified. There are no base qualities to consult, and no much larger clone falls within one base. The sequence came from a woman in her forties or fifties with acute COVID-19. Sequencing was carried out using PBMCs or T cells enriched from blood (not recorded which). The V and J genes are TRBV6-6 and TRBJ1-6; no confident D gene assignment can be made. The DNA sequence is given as TGTGCCAGCAGTTACTCGGAGGTCGCAAATAATTCACCCCTCCACTTT. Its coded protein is CASSYSEVANNSPLHF.